The next 18 T cell receptor beta chains were all read from a single sample in a study of Ad26.COV2.S vaccination and SARS-CoV-2 variants. The treatment is: roughly 20 received Ad26.COV2.S at low or high dose, single or two shots; five or six received placebo; per-sample allocation not given. The investigators took samples on day 63 after the first vaccine or placebo injection. Using immunoSEQ multiplex PCR, the repertoire was profiled, and TCRdb retains in-frame clones only, with some absent. The sample carries roughly 270,000 clones, 87% recorded once. Sequencing used peripheral blood, obtained in a trial of Ad26.COV2.S vaccine versus placebo. These receptors were collected from a person aged 18-65 years who received the Ad26.COV2.S COVID-19 vaccine or a placebo.

The chain has TRBV24-1 and TRBJ2-1; D call uncertain. The CDR3 totals 15 residues. Trimming took off 4 bases at V and 7 bases at J, with 16 bases between the two ends. Germline V gene lookup returns CDR1 KGHDR and CDR2 SFDVKD. CDR3 DNA: TGTGCCACCAGTGACCGACTTGCTAGTTCAAATGAGCAGTTCTTC. Protein: CATSDRLASSNEQFF.

V and J are TRBV28 and TRBJ1-4; the match to TRBD1 covers 7 bases. The CDR3 runs 15 residues. From germline, CDR1 is MDHEN and CDR2 SYDVKM. V was clipped by 6 bases and J by 7 bases; unmatched bases: 11. The CDR3 DNA sequence: TGTGCCAGCAGAGATCCAACAGGGGCGGGTGAAAAACTGTTTTTT. It specifies CASRDPTGAGEKLFF.

This clone was found once. This chain joins TRBV6-2 or TRBV6-3 and TRBJ2-1, with 7 bases fitting TRBD1. The CDR3 loop spans 12 amino acids. Germline V gives CDR1 MNHEY, CDR2 SVGEGT. The V gene end was trimmed by 4 bases and the J gene end by 13 bases; junction bases not matched to a gene: 7. As DNA, the CDR3 is TGTGCCAGCAGTTCTGGAGGACAGGTCCAGTTCTTC. Its translation: CASSSGGQVQFF.

This chain connects TRBV30 to TRBJ1-2; 9 positions match TRBD1. This CDR3 is 14 amino acids long. The V gene end was trimmed by 2 bases and the J gene end by 8 bases; junction bases not matched to a gene: 9. In germline, CDR1 is GTSNPN, CDR2 SVGIG (reference sequence). CDR3 region: CAWSKTGGVVGYTF. The CDR3 DNA follows: TGTGCCTGGAGTAAAACAGGGGGCGTCGTCGGCTACACCTTC. Full variable domain (rest looked up from reference TRBV30 and TRBJ1-2): SQTIHQWPATLVQPVGSPLSLECTVEGTSNPNLYWYRQAAGRGLQLLFYSVGIGQISSEVPQNLSASRPQDRQFILSSKKLLLSDSGFYLCAWSKTGGVVGYTFGSGTRLTVV.

This sequence joins TRBV7-3 and TRBJ2-1, with D unclear. Trimming removed 3 bases at V and 0 bases at J, with 9 bases between. The CDR3 is made up of 15 amino acids. Germline V lookup: CDR1 SGHTA, CDR2 FQGTGA. The CDR3 reads CASSFALSSYNEQFF. The DNA for the CDR3 is TGTGCCAGCAGCTTCGCCCTTAGCTCCTACAATGAGCAGTTCTTC. Complete variable domain (other parts from reference TRBV7-3 and TRBJ2-1): GAGVSQTPSNKVTEKGKYVELRCDPISGHTALYWYRQSLGQGPEFLIYFQGTGAADDSGLPNDRFFAVRPEGSVSTLKIQRTERGDSAVYLCASSFALSSYNEQFFGPGTRLTVL.

This clone occurred a few times. The chain combines TRBV18 with TRBJ1-5; tentatively, D is TRBD1 (6 bases). The germline V and J ends were trimmed by 6 bases and 2 bases, with 14 bases remaining between them. CDR1 and CDR2 from the germline V gene are KGHSH and LQKENI. The CDR3 is 15 amino acids. The CDR3 sequence: CASSSTGLGNQPQHF. The CDR3 DNA follows: TGTGCCAGCTCTTCCACAGGGCTGGGCAATCAGCCCCAGCATTTT.

The chain joins TRBV7-3 to TRBJ1-1, with TRBD1 as a possible D gene (6 bases). Germline loops: CDR1 SGHTA, CDR2 FQGTGA. V was clipped by 5 bases and J by 4 bases, with 14 bases between them. This CDR3 has 14 residues. CDR3 nucleotide sequence: TGTGCCAGCAGCCCGGGGGCGCTGGGCACTGAAGCTTTCTTT. It codes for CASSPGALGTEAFF.

The rearrangement links TRBV5-1 to TRBJ2-7; D assignment may be TRBD1 or TRBD2 (6 bases each). The CDR3 is 13 amino acids. The V end lost 0 bases, the J end lost 6 bases, and 10 bases lay between the germline ends. Germline CDR1 and CDR2: SGHRS and YFSETQ. In DNA form, the CDR3 reads TGCGCCAGCAGCTTGGATTGGGGGGCCGAGCAGTACTTC. Translated, it gives CASSLDWGAEQYF. The whole variable domain, filled in from reference TRBV5-1 and TRBJ2-7, reads KAGVTQTPRYLIKTRGQQVTLSCSPISGHRSVSWYQQTPGQGLQFLFEYFSETQRNKGNFPGRFSGRQFSNSRSEMNVSTLELGDSALYLCASSLDWGAEQYFGPGTRLTVT.

The chain employs TRBV6-5 and TRBJ2-2; TRBD1 might be the D (6 bases). CDR3 length: 16 residues. V was pared by 0 bases and J by 6 bases, with 14 bases between. In germline, CDR1 is MNHEY, CDR2 SVGAGI. CDR3: CASSYSVGAGAGELFF. For the CDR3, the DNA is TGTGCCAGCAGTTACTCGGTGGGGGCAGGCGCCGGGGAGCTGTTTTTT.

This clone has just a few counts. The V call is TRBV15, the J call TRBJ1-5; D is perhaps TRBD1 (5 bases). This CDR3 has 15 amino acids. Germline V gives CDR1 LNHNV, CDR2 YYDKDF (reference sequence). The germline V and J ends were trimmed by 2 bases and 1 base, with 9 bases remaining between them. CDR3 sequence (DNA): TGTGCCACCAGCAGAATCCGGGACAGCAATCAGCCCCAGCATTTT. It yields the protein CATSRIRDSNQPQHF.

V usage is TRBV6-6 and J usage is TRBJ2-5; 7 nucleotides align to TRBD2. With 6 bases clipped from V and 1 base from J, the junction kept 11 bases outside the gene matches. Per the germline V gene, CDR1 is MNHNY and CDR2 is SVGAGI (reference sequence). The CDR3 covers 16 residues. CDR3 coding DNA: TGTGCCAGCAGCCAAATCGGGGGGACCTTCCAAGAGACCCAGTACTTC. Translating it yields CASSQIGGTFQETQYF.

This clone was seen a few times. The chain has TRBV2 and TRBJ2-2; D remains unclear. Germline-derived CDR1 and CDR2 are SNHLY and FYNNEI. The CDR3 loop spans 15 amino acids. The ends were cut back, 0 bases at V and 1 base at J, with 6 bases in the middle. The CDR3 sequence is CASSEASRNTGELFF. The CDR3 nucleotides are TGTGCCAGCAGTGAAGCTAGCAGGAACACCGGGGAGCTGTTTTTT.

The chain couples TRBV27 to TRBJ1-2, with 10 bases aligning to TRBD1. In germline, CDR1 is MNHEY, CDR2 SMNVEV (reference sequence). With V trimmed by 3 bases and J by 5 bases, 3 bases remained unmatched. The CDR3 extends over 14 amino acids. CDR3 in amino acids: CASSFGQGVYGYTF. The CDR3 nucleotides read TGTGCCAGCAGTTTTGGACAGGGGGTTTATGGCTACACCTTC.

This clone appeared a few times. The chain joins TRBV3-1 (or the pseudogene TRBV3-2) to TRBJ1-5; D ambiguous. The CDR3 runs to 13 residues. V was clipped by 6 bases and J by 6 bases, with 12 bases between them. Germline CDR1 reads LGHDT; CDR2 reads YNNKEL (reference sequence). The CDR3 DNA reads as TGTGCCAGCAGTCTTCTTCTCGGTCAGCCCCAGCATTTT. Encoded protein: CASSLLLGQPQHF.

The chain has TRBV6-1 and TRBJ1-2; TRBD1 matches at 7 bases. The V and J ends lost 2 bases and 4 bases, in that order; junction bases with no gene match: 7. The CDR3 extends over 15 amino acids. CDR1 and CDR2 from the germline V gene are MNHNS and SASEGT. CDR3 DNA sequence: TGTGCCAGCAGTGAAAAGGGACAGCTCACCTATGGCTACACCTTC. Encoded protein: CASSEKGQLTYGYTF.

The chain is built from TRBV4-2 and TRBJ1-1; 8 bases align to TRBD1. CDR1 and CDR2 from the germline V gene are LGHNA and YNFKEQ. This CDR3 spans 15 amino acids. J was trimmed by 2 bases and V by 5 bases; bases with no gene match: 7. Here the CDR3 DNA reads TGTGCCAGCAGCGAATGGACAGGGAAAAACACTGAAGCTTTCTTT. Translation: CASSEWTGKNTEAFF.

The V gene is TRBV24-1, the J gene TRBJ1-1, with D tentatively TRBD1 (5 bases). V was shortened by 2 bases and J by 1 base, with 16 bases between the two germline ends. The CDR3 contains 17 residues. Germline-derived CDR1 and CDR2 are KGHDR and SFDVKD. CDR3 loop: CATSDSEGPGRNTEAFF. For the CDR3, the DNA is TGTGCCACCAGTGATTCGGAGGGGCCCGGGAGGAACACTGAAGCTTTCTTT.

The chain combines TRBV11-2 with TRBJ1-3, with a weak D call TRBD1 (6 bases). The V gene's germline CDR1 is SGHAT and CDR2 FQNNGV. The CDR3 has 19 residues. Trimming shortened V by 6 bases and J by 0 bases, and 24 bases separated the two germline ends. CDR3 sequence reads: CASSYSISRDTSSGNTIYF. The CDR3 DNA reads TGTGCCAGCAGTTACTCGATTAGCCGGGACACTAGCTCTGGAAACACCATATATTTT.